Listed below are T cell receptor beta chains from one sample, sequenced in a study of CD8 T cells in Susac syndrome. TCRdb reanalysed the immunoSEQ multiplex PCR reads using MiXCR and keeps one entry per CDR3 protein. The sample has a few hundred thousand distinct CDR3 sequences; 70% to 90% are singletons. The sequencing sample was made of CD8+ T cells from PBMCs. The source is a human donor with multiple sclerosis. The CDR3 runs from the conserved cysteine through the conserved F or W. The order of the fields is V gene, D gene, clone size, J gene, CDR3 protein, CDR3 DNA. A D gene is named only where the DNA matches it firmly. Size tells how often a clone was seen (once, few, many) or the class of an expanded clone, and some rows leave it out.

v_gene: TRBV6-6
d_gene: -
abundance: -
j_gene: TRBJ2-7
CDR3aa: CATLDSSYEQYF
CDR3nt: TGTGCCACCCTAGACAGCTCCTACGAGCAGTACTTC

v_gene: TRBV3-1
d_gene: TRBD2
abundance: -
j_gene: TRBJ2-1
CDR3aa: CASTPLIAGAQGEQFF
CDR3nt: TGTGCCAGCACTCCTCTCATAGCGGGGGCACAGGGTGAGCAGTTCTTC

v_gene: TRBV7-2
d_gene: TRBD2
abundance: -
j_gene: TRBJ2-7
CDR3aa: CASSPDRTGLAAYEQYF
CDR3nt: TGTGCCAGCAGTCCCGATAGGACCGGGCTAGCGGCCTACGAGCAGTACTTC

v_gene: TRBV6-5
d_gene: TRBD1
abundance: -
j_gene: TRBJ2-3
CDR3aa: CASSYRGQLSTDTQYF
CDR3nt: TGTGCCAGCAGTTACCGGGGACAGCTCAGCACAGATACGCAGTATTTT

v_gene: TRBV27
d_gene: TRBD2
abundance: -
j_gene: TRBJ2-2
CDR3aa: CASSFYSGGSGELFF
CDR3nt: TGTGCCAGCAGTTTCTACAGCGGGGGATCGGGGGAGCTGTTTTTT

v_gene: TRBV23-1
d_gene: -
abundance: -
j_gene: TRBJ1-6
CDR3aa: CAIAALYPLHF
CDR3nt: TGCGCCATCGCGGCCCTCTACCCCCTCCACTTT

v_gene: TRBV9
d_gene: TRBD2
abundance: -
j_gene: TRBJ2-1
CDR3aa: CASSVGTSGPYNEQFF
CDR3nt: TGTGCCAGCAGCGTCGGCACTAGCGGGCCCTACAATGAGCAGTTCTTC

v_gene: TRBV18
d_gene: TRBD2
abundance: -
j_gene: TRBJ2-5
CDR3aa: CASSPPTREREETQYF
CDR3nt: TGTGCCAGCTCACCACCTACGCGGGAGAGGGAAGAGACCCAGTACTTC

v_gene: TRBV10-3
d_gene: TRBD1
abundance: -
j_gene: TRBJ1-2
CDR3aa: CAISEEGWGQGENYGYTF
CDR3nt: TGTGCCATCAGTGAGGAGGGTTGGGGACAGGGGGAAAACTATGGCTACACCTTC

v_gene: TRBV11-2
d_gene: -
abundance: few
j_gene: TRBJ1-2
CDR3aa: CASSLVWGNYYGYTF
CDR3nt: TGTGCCAGCAGCTTAGTCTGGGGCAACTACTATGGCTACACCTTC

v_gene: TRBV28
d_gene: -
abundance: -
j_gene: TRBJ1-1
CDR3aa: CASSPGTGTYTEAFF
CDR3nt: TGTGCCAGCAGTCCAGGGACGGGAACTTACACTGAAGCTTTCTTT

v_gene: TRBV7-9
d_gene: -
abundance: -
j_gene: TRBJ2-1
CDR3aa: CASPEPTQFF
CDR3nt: TGTGCCAGCCCTGAGCCTACGCAGTTCTTC

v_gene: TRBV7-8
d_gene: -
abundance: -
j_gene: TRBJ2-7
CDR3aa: CASSSTDPYEQYF
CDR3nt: TGTGCCAGCAGCTCGACGGATCCCTACGAGCAGTACTTC

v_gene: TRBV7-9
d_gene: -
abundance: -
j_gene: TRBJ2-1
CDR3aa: CASSFAHYNEQFF
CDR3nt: TGTGCCAGCAGCTTCGCTCACTACAATGAGCAGTTCTTC

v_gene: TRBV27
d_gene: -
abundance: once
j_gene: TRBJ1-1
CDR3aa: CASRNGWNTEAFF
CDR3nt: TGTGCCAGCAGAAACGGGTGGAACACTGAAGCTTTCTTT

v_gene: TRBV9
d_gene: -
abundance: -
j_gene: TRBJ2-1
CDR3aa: CASSADWLDNEQFF
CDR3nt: TGTGCCAGCAGCGCCGACTGGCTGGACAATGAGCAGTTCTTC

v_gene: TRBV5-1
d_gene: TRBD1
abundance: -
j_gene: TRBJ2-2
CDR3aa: CASSLHWDRLNTGELFF
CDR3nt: TGCGCCAGCAGCTTGCACTGGGACAGACTGAACACCGGGGAGCTGTTTTTT

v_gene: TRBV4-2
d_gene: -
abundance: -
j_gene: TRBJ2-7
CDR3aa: CASSHGGYEQYF
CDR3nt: TGTGCCAGCAGCCATGGAGGCTACGAGCAGTACTTC

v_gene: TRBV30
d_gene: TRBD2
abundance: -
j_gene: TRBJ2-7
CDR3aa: CAGSLLAGRGEQYF
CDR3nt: TGTGCCGGAAGTCTCCTAGCGGGGAGAGGCGAGCAGTACTTC

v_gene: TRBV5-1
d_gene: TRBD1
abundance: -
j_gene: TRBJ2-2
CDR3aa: CASSNSGGSSPGELFF
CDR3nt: TGCGCCAGCAGTAACTCAGGGGGCTCGAGCCCCGGGGAGCTGTTTTTT

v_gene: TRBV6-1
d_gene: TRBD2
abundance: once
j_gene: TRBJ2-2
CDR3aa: CASWGLAGAGELFF
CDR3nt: TGTGCCAGTTGGGGACTAGCGGGAGCCGGGGAGCTGTTTTTT

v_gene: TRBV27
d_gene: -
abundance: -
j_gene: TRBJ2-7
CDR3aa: CASSIIPGRRSSYEQYF
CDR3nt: TGTGCCAGCTCGATTATCCCCGGACGTAGGAGCTCCTACGAGCAGTACTTC

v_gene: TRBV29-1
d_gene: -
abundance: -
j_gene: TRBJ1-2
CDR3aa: CSVPGQREPGYTF
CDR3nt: TGCAGCGTTCCCGGACAGAGGGAACCTGGCTACACCTTC

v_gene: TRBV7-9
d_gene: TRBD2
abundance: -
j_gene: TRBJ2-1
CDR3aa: CASSPTSGGAVYNEQFF
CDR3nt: TGTGCCAGCAGCCCCACTAGCGGGGGGGCAGTATACAATGAGCAGTTCTTC

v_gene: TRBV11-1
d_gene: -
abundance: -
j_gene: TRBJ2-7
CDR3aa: CASSEVGRDPYEQYF
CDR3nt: TGTGCCAGCAGTGAAGTCGGCAGGGACCCTTACGAGCAGTACTTC

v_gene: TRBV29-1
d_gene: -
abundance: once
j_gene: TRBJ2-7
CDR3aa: CSVSGTEAYEQYF
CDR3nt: TGCAGCGTCTCCGGGACGGAAGCCTACGAGCAGTACTTC